These 10 T cell receptor beta chains were all obtained from the same sample, sequenced in a study of regulatory T cells in long-lasting Graves disease. The sample's time point: persistent/refractory GD, antithyroid drugs over 5 years with positive TRAb. Making the TCR library involved RNA that had been extracted from PBMCs. Building the TCR beta libraries relied on iRepertoire HTBI primers, and CDR3 regions underwent Arm-PCR. MiXCR, applied by TCRdb to the multiplex PCR reads, yields one record per CDR3 protein. The sample records under 500,000 distinct CDR3 sequences, roughly 20% being singletons. Here the sequenced sample was peripheral blood mononuclear cells (PBMCs), taken when the disease was refractory, from a patient treated with antithyroid drugs. The origin of the receptors is a female donor with Graves disease.

This clonotype was seen many times. The chain links TRBV6-1 to TRBJ1-6, with 7 bases fitting TRBD1. The germline gives CDR1 MNHNS, CDR2 SASEGT. V was pared by 6 bases and J by 13 bases, with 12 bases of the junction left unmatched. The CDR3 extends over 14 amino acids. CDR3 in amino acids: CASRSPGTVPPLHF. CDR3 nucleotide sequence: TGTGCCAGCAGAAGTCCCGGGACAGTTCCTCCCCTCCACTTT.

This chain's CDR3 is CSVQEYYEQYF. CDR3 DNA sequence: TGCAGCGTCCAGGAATACTACGAGCAGTACTTC. The rearrangement joins TRBV29-1 to TRBJ2-7; D uncertain. Trimming took 6 bases from V and 3 from J, leaving 9 bases between them. CDR3 length equals 11 residues. The V gene's germline CDR1 is SQVTM and CDR2 ANQGSEA.

This clonotype was counted many times. This chain uses TRBV5-6 with TRBJ2-5, with a possible D match to TRBD1 (6 bases). Germline V lookup: CDR1 SGHDT, CDR2 YYEEEE. Trimming removed 4 bases from V and 4 bases from J, with 20 bases in between. The CDR3 spans 16 residues. In DNA, the CDR3 is TGTGCCAGCAGCGGACCGGAACAGGGTTATTCAGAGACCCAGTACTTC. Amino acids: CASSGPEQGYSETQYF.

This clonotype was seen many times. The chain couples TRBV6-1 to TRBJ1-2, with D possibly being TRBD1 (6 bases). The germline gives CDR1 MNHNS, CDR2 SASEGT. The CDR3 consists of 12 residues. The V gene lost 6 bases and the J gene lost 7 bases, with 12 bases spanning the gap. The CDR3 DNA reads TGTGCCAGCAGAGCCGGGACAAGTGGCTACACCTTC. It specifies CASRAGTSGYTF.

This clonotype came up many times. The chain has TRBV6-1 and TRBJ1-2; D ambiguous. This CDR3 contains 16 residues. The germline gives CDR1 MNHNS, CDR2 SASEGT. Trimming left V 7 bases short and J 4 bases short, with 22 bases between. The CDR3 region has the DNA TGTGCCAGCAAATTCCTTGAAGCCTGGGATCTCTATGGCTACACCTTC. Its translation: CASKFLEAWDLYGYTF.

This clonotype was detected ten times or more. The CDR3 sequence: CAISEATGGPYEQYF. CDR3 sequence (DNA): TGTGCCATCAGTGAGGCGACAGGGGGCCCCTACGAGCAGTACTTC. The V gene is TRBV10-3, the J gene TRBJ2-7, with 10 bases matching TRBD1. Trimming took 2 bases from V and 2 from J; bases not matched to a gene: 3. This CDR3 region has 15 residues. Germline V gene sequence: CDR1 ENHRY, CDR2 SYGVKD.

Written as DNA, the CDR3 is TGTGCCAGCAGTACGGGACAGATCAGCTACGAGCAGTACTTC. Residues: CASSTGQISYEQYF. This chain uses TRBV6-1 with TRBJ2-7, with 7 bases matching TRBD1. This CDR3 spans 14 amino acids. Germline V gives CDR1 MNHNS, CDR2 SASEGT. The V segment lost 5 bases and the J segment 3 bases; nucleotides outside the gene matches: 7.

This clonotype was detected ten times or more. The genes are TRBV27 and TRBJ2-7, with 11 bases aligning to TRBD2. The CDR3 has 16 residues. Per germline, CDR1 MNHEY and CDR2 SMNVEV (reference sequence). Trimming cost V 8 bases and J 6 bases; bases outside gene matches: 15. CDR3 nucleotides: TGTGCCAGCGCAAAAATCCGGGCTAGCGGGAGGCGCGAGCAGTACTTC. Translated, it gives CASAKIRASGRREQYF.

Many counts were recorded for this clonotype. V usage is TRBV20-1 and J usage is TRBJ1-6; tentative D call: TRBD1 (5 bases). The germline V gene encodes CDR1 DFQATT and CDR2 SNEGSKA (reference sequence). Trimming removed 2 bases from V and 2 bases from J, with 10 bases in between. This CDR3 is 15 amino acids long. Here the CDR3 DNA reads TGCAGTGCTAGATTCCAGGGAACCTATAATTCACCCCTCCACTTT. Protein sequence: CSARFQGTYNSPLHF.

Remarks on this clonotype: This clone may be a read error of a much larger clone one base away. V gene TRBV20-1 combines with J gene TRBJ1-1, with a possible D match to TRBD1 (5 bases). The V gene lost 3 bases and the J gene lost 6 bases, with 14 bases spanning the gap. CDR3 size: 13 residues. Germline values: CDR1 DFQATT, CDR2 SNEGSKA (reference sequence). CDR3 DNA: TGCAGTGCTAGGTCCTCTAGGGGCGCTGAAGCTTTCTTT. Protein: CSARSSRGAEAFF.